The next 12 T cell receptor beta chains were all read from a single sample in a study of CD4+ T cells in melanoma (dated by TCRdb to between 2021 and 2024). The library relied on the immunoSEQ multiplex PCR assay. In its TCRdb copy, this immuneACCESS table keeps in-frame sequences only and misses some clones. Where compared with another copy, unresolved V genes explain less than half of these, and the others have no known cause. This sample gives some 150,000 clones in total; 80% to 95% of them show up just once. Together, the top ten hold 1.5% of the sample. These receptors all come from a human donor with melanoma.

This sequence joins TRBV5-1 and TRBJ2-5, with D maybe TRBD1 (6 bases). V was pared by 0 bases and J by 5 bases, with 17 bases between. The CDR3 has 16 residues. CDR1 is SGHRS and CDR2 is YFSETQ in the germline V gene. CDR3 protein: CASSLVSTGGGETQYF. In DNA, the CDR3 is TGCGCCAGCAGCTTGGTGTCGACAGGAGGCGGGGAGACCCAGTACTTC.

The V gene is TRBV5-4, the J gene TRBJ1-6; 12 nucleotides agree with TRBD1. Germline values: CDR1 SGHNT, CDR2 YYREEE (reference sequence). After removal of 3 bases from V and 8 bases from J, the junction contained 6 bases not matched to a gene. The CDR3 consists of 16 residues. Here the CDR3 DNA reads TGTGCCAGCAGCTCCGGGACAGGGGGCTCCGATTCACCCCTCCACTTT. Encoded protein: CASSSGTGGSDSPLHF. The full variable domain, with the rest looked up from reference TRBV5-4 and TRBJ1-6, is ETGVTQSPTHLIKTRGQQVTLRCSSQSGHNTVSWYQQALGQGPQFIFQYYREEENGRGNFPPRFSGLQFPNYSSELNVNALELDDSALYLCASSSGTGGSDSPLHFGNGTRLTVT.

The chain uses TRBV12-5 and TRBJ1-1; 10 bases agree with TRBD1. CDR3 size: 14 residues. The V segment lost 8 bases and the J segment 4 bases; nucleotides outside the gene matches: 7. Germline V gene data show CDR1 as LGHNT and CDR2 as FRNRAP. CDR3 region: CASSLTGGRTEAFF. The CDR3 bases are TGTGCTAGTTCCTTGACAGGGGGCCGCACTGAAGCTTTCTTT.

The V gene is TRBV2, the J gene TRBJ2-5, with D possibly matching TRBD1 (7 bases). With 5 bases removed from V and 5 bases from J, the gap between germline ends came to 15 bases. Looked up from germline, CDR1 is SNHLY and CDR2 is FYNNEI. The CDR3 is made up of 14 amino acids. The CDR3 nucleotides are TGTGCCAGCAGTTACAGGGGAGGTGGCGAGACCCAGTACTTC. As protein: CASSYRGGGETQYF.

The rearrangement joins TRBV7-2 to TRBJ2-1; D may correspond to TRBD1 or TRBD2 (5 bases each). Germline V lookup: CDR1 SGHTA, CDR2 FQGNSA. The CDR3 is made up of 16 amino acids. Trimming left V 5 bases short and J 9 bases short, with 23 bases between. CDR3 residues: CASSTLPGDLSSEQFF. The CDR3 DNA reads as TGTGCCAGCAGCACCCTCCCCGGGGACCTATCCAGTGAGCAGTTCTTC. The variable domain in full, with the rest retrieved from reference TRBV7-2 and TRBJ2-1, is GAGVSQSPSNKVTEKGKDVELRCDPISGHTALYWYRQSLGQGLEFLIYFQGNSAPDKSGLPSDRFSAERTGGSVSTLTIQRTQQEDSAVYLCASSTLPGDLSSEQFFGPGTRLTVL.

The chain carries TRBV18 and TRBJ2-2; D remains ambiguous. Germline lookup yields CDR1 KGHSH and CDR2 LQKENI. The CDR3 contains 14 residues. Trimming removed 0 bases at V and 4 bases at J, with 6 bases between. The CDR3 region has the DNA TGTGCCAGCTCACCACCGGGCACCACCGGGGAGCTGTTTTTT. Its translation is CASSPPGTTGELFF. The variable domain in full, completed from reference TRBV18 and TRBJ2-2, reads NAGVMQNPRHLVRRRGQEARLRCSPMKGHSHVYWYRQLPEEGLKFMVYLQKENIIDESGMPKERFSAEFPKEGPSILRIQQVVRGDSAAYFCASSPPGTTGELFFGEGSRLTVL.

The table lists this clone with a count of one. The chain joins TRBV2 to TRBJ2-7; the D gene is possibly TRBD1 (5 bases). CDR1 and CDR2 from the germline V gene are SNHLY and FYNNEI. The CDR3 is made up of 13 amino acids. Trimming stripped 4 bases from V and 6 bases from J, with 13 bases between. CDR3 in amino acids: CASSGAGMAEQYF. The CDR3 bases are TGTGCCAGCAGTGGAGCAGGGATGGCCGAGCAGTACTTC.

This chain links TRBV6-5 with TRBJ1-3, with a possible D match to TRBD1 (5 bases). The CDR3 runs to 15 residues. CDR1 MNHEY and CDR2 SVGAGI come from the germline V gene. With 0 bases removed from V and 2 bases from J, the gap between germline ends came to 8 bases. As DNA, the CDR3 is TGTGCCAGCAGTTACTCGAGGGGAACTGGAAACACCATATATTTT. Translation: CASSYSRGTGNTIYF.

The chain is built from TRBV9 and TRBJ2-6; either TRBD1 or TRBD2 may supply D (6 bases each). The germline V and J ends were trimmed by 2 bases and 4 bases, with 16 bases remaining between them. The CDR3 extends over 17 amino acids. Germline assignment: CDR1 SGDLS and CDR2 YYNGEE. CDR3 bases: TGTGCCAGCAGCGTTCGGAGGGGGGCGGGAGGGGCCAACGTCCTGACTTTC. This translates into CASSVRRGAGGANVLTF.

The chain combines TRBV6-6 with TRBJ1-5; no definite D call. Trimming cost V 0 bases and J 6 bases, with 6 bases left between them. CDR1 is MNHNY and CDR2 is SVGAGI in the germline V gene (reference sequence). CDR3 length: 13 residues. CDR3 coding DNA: TGTGCCAGCAGTTACTCTTGGACTCAGCCCCAGCATTTT. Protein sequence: CASSYSWTQPQHF.

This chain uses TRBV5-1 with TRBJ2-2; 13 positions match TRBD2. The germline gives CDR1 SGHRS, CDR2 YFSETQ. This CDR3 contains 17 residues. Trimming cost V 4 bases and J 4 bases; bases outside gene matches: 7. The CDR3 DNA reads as TGCGCCAGCAGCCCAACTAGCGGGGGGGCAGGCACCGGGGAGCTGTTTTTT. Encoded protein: CASSPTSGGAGTGELFF.

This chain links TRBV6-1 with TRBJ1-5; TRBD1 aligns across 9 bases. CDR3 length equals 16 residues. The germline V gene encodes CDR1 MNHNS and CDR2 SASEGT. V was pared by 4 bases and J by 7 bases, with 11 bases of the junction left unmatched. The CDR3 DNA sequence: TGTGCCAGCAGTGCCAGACATACAGGGGGCAGACAGCCCCAGCATTTT. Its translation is CASSARHTGGRQPQHF.